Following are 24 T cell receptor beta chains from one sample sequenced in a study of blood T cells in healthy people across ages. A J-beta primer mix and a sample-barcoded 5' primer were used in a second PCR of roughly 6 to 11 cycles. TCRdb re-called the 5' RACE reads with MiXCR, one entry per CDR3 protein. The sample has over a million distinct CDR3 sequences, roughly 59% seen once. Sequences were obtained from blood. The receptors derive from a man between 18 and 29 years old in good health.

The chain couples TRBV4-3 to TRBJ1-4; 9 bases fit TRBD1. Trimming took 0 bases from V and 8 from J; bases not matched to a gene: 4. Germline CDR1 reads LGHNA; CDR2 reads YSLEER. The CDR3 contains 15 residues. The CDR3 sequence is CASSQDWTGVEKLFF. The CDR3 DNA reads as TGCGCCAGCAGCCAAGATTGGACAGGGGTCGAAAAACTGTTTTTT.

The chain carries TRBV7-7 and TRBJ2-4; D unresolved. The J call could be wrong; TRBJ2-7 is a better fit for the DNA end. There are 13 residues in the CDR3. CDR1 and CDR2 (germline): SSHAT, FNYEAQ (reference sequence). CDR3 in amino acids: CASSYKLHYEQYF. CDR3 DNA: TGTGCCAGCAGCTACAAGCTCCACTACGAGCAGTACTTC.

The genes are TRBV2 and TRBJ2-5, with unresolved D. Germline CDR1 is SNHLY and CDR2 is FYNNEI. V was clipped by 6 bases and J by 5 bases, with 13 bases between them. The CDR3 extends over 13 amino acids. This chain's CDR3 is CASSDPNPETQYF. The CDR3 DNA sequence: TGTGCCAGCAGCGACCCCAATCCGGAGACCCAGTACTTC.

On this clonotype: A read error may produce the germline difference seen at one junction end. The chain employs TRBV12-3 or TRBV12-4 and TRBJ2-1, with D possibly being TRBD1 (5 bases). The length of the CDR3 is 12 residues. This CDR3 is CAAAGNYNEEFF. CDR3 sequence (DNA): TGTGCCGCGGCAGGGAACTACAATGAGGAGTTCTTC.

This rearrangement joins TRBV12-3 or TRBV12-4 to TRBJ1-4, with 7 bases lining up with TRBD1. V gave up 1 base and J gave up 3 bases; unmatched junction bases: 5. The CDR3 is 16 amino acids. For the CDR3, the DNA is TGTGCCAGCAGTTTAGTCCCGACAGGGCCTAATGAAAAACTGTTTTTT. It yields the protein CASSLVPTGPNEKLFF.

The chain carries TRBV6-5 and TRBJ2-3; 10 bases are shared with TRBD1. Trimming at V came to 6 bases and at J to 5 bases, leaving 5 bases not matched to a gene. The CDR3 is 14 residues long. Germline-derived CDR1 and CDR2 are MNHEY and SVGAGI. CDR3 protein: CASSGQGGGDTQYF. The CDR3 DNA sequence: TGTGCCAGCAGCGGACAGGGGGGTGGAGATACGCAGTATTTT.

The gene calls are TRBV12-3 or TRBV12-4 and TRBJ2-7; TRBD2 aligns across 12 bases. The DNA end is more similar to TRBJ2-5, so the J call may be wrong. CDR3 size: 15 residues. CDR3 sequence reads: CASSPTSGSAETQYF. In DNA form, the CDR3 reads TGTGCCAGCAGCCCGACTAGCGGGAGTGCTGAGACCCAGTACTTC.

This CDR3 reads CASSDPTGSYEQYF. As DNA, the CDR3 is TGTGCCAGCAGTGACCCAACGGGGTCCTACGAGCAGTACTTC. V gene TRBV12-3 or TRBV12-4 combines with J gene TRBJ2-7; TRBD2 might be the D (5 bases). This CDR3 comprises 14 residues. The V and J ends lost 5 bases and 1 base respectively, with 12 bases between them.

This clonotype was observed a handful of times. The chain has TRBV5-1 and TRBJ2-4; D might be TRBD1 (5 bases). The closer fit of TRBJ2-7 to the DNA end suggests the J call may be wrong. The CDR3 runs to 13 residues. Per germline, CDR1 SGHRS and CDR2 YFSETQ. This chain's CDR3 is CASSLRGAHEQYF. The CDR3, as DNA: TGCGCCAGCAGCTTAAGGGGCGCGCACGAGCAGTACTTC.

CDR3 sequence (DNA): TGTGCCAGCAGTCCCCCTAGGGGTAATGAAAAACTGTTTTTT. This gives the protein CASSPPRGNEKLFF. The chain carries TRBV12-3 or TRBV12-4 and TRBJ1-4; maybe TRBD1 (5 bases). Trimming pared 5 bases from V and 4 bases from J, leaving 11 bases between. This CDR3 is 14 amino acids long.

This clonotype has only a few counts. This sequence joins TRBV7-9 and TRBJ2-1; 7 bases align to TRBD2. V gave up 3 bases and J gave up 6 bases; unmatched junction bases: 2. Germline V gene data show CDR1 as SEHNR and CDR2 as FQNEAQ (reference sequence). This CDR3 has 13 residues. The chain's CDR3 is CASSFSSGNEQFF. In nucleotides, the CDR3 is TGTGCCAGCAGCTTCTCTAGCGGCAATGAGCAGTTCTTC.

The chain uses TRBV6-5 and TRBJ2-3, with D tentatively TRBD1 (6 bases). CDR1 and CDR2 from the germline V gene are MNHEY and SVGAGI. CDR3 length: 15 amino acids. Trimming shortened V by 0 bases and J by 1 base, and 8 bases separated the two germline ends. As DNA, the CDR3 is TGTGCCAGCAGTTACTCGTACAGGGGCACAGATACGCAGTATTTT. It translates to CASSYSYRGTDTQYF.

CDR3 DNA sequence: TGTGCCAGCAGTGACTACAGGGGGCCTGGCTATGGCTACACCTTC. Protein: CASSDYRGPGYGYTF. The chain joins TRBV6-6 to TRBJ1-2, with 9 bases that match TRBD1. Trimming at V came to 5 bases and at J to 4 bases, leaving 8 bases not matched to a gene. The germline gives CDR1 MNHNY, CDR2 SVGAGI (reference sequence). This CDR3 comprises 15 residues.

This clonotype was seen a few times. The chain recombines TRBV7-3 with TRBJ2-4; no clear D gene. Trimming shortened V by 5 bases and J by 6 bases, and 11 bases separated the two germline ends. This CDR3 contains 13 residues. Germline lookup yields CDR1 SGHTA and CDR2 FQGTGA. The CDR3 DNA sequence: TGTGCCAGCAGCCCCGGCCCGTCAAACATTCAGTACTTC. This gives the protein CASSPGPSNIQYF.

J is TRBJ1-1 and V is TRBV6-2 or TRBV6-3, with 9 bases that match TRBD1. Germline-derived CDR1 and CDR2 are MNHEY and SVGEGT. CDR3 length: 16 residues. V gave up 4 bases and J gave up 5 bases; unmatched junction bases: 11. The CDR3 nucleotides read TGTGCCAGCAGTTCGCGGACAGGGGCAGGAGAAACTGAAGCTTTCTTT. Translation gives CASSSRTGAGETEAFF.

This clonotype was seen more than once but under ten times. The CDR3 sequence: CATSRDRVRSNYGYTF. CDR3 bases: TGTGCCACCAGCAGAGATCGAGTACGATCTAACTATGGCTACACCTTC. V is TRBV15 and J is TRBJ1-2; D call uncertain. The germline gives CDR1 LNHNV, CDR2 YYDKDF (reference sequence). V was trimmed by 0 bases and J by 0 bases, leaving 11 bases between them. CDR3 length equals 16 residues.

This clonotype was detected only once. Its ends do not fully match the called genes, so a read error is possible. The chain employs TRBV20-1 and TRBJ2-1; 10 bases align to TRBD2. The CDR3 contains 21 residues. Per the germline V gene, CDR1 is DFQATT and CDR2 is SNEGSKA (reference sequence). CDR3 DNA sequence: TGCAGTGCTAGTCCCCTCAGTCTTCTAGTTCCCACTAGCGGGGTTAACAATGAGCGGTTCTTC. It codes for CSASPLSLLVPTSGVNNERFF.

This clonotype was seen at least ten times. Here the CDR3 reads CATRDSPESGELFF. Written as DNA, the CDR3 is TGTGCCACCAGAGATAGTCCTGAGTCCGGGGAGCTGTTTTTT. The genes are TRBV24-1 and TRBJ2-2; D remains unclear. Trimming shortened V by 7 bases and J by 6 bases, and 14 bases separated the two germline ends. The germline V gene has CDR1 KGHDR and CDR2 SFDVKD. This CDR3 is 14 amino acids long.

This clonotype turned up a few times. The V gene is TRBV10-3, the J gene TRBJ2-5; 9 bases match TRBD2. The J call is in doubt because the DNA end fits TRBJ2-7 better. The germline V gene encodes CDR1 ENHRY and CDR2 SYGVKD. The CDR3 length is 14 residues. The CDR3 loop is CATRGTSSPYEQYF. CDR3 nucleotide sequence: TGTGCCACCCGGGGGACTAGCAGCCCCTACGAGCAGTACTTC.

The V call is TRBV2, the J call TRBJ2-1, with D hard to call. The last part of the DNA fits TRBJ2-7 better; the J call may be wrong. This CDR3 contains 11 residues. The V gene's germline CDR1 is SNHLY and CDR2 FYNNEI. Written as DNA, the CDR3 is TGTGCCAGCAGTGTCTACAATGAGCAGTACTTC. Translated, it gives CASSVYNEQYF.

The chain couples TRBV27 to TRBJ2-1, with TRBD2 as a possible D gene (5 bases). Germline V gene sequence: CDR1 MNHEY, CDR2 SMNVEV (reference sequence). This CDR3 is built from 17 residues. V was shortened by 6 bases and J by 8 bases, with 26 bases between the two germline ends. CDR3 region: CASREEGASGDVDEQFF. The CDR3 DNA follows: TGTGCCAGCAGGGAAGAAGGAGCCAGCGGCGATGTTGATGAGCAGTTCTTC.

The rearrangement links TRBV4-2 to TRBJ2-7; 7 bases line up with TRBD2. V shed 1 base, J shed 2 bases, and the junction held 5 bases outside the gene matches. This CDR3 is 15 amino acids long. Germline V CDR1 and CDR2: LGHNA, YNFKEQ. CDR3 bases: TGTGCCAGCAGCCAAGCCTGGCGGGGGACCTACGAGCAGTACTTC. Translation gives CASSQAWRGTYEQYF.

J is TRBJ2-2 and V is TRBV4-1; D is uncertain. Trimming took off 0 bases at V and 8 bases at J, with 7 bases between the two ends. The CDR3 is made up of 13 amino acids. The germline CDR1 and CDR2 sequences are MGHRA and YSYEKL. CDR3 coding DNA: TGCGCCAGCAGCCAAGAGGGCGAAGGGGAGCTGTTTTTT. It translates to CASSQEGEGELFF.

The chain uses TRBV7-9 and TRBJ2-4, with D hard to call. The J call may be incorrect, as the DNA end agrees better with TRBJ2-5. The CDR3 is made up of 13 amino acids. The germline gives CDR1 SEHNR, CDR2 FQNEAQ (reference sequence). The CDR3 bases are TGTGCCAGCAGCTTAGAGTATGGGGAGACCCAGTACTTC. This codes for CASSLEYGETQYF.